Following are 24 T cell receptor beta chains from one sample sequenced in a study of Graves' ophthalmopathy and Graves' hyperthyroidism. Amplified TCR beta CDR3 regions were obtained using RNA transcripts as template. An opening RT-PCR round employed HTBI primers and preceded a second-round multiplex PCR. MiXCR, applied by TCRdb to the multiplex PCR reads, yields one record per CDR3 protein. The table has about 660,000 distinct CDR3 sequences, roughly 39% seen once. The sequenced sample was peripheral blood. These receptors were taken from an adult man with Graves' ophthalmopathy.

This clonotype appeared a few times. The CDR3 sequence is CATSDSWPEGTQYF. As DNA, the CDR3 is TGTGCCACCAGTGATTCTTGGCCTGAAGGGACCCAGTACTTC. The V gene is TRBV24-1, the J gene TRBJ2-5; D gene unclear. CDR1 is KGHDR, CDR2 SFDVKD, per germline. The CDR3 has 14 residues. V lost 2 bases, J lost 7 bases, and 13 bases lay in between.

In this sample, this clonotype turned up many times. V is TRBV6-5 and J is TRBJ1-5; D not certain. The CDR3 contains 15 residues. The germline V and J ends were trimmed by 6 bases and 0 bases, with 12 bases remaining between them. CDR1 is MNHEY, CDR2 SVGAGI, per germline. CDR3 DNA: TGTGCCAGCAGCCGCAGCGAGGATAGCAATCAGCCCCAGCATTTT. This sequence encodes CASSRSEDSNQPQHF.

This clonotype was seen repeatedly, ten times or more. The CDR3 DNA reads TGCAGTGCTCGCTCAGGGGGACGAACTGAAGCTTTCTTT. As protein: CSARSGGRTEAFF. The chain is built from TRBV20-1 and TRBJ1-1; 7 nucleotides agree with TRBD1. Germline CDR1 and CDR2: DFQATT and SNEGSKA (reference sequence). The V gene end was trimmed by 5 bases and the J gene end by 5 bases; junction bases not matched to a gene: 8. The CDR3 length is 13 residues.

This clonotype was observed many times. V usage is TRBV15 and J usage is TRBJ1-6, with 7 positions matching TRBD1. Losses at the gene ends were 1 base for V and 4 bases for J; bases not matched to a gene: 1. This CDR3 comprises 15 residues. Germline-derived CDR1 and CDR2 are LNHNV and YYDKDF (reference sequence). CDR3 sequence reads: CATSRVRGYNSPLHF. In DNA, the CDR3 is TGTGCCACCAGCAGAGTCAGGGGGTATAATTCACCCCTCCACTTT.

The chain links TRBV19 to TRBJ2-2; no reliable D call. Looked up from germline, CDR1 is LNHDA and CDR2 is SQIVND (reference sequence). V was trimmed by 6 bases and J by 5 bases, leaving 7 bases between them. This CDR3 has 12 amino acids. CDR3 loop: CASRPWTGELFF. In nucleotides, the CDR3 is TGTGCCAGTAGACCGTGGACCGGGGAGCTGTTTTTT.

This clonotype occurred many times. The chain recombines TRBV15 with TRBJ1-5; the D is unclear. Germline values: CDR1 LNHNV, CDR2 YYDKDF (reference sequence). The CDR3 is made up of 14 amino acids. The V end was cut by 0 bases, the J end by 7 bases, with 10 bases between. Here the CDR3 DNA reads TGTGCCACCAGCAGAGATCGCGGGTCACAGCCCCAGCATTTT. Translating gives CATSRDRGSQPQHF.

This clonotype showed up just a few times. The J gene is TRBJ2-7, the V gene TRBV13, with 8 positions matching TRBD1. Germline CDR1 PRHDT, CDR2 FYEKMQ (reference sequence). This CDR3 is built from 15 residues. V gave up 6 bases and J gave up 2 bases; unmatched junction bases: 9. CDR3 nucleotides: TGTGCCAGCAGTTACATGGCCAGGGGGCCCTACGAGCAGTACTTC. Its translation: CASSYMARGPYEQYF.

This clonotype was recorded many times. The genes are TRBV7-2 and TRBJ2-5; 9 nucleotides line up with TRBD2. V lost 5 bases to trimming and J lost 1 base; unmatched junction nucleotides: 8. Germline V gene data show CDR1 as SGHTA and CDR2 as FQGNSA. This CDR3 region has 16 residues. DNA of the CDR3: TGTGCCAGCAGCGGGCAGACTAGCGGTACCCAAGAGACCCAGTACTTC. Translating it yields CASSGQTSGTQETQYF.

This clonotype was seen just once. One end of the junction fails to match germline, which may point to a read error. The gene calls are TRBV25-1 and TRBJ1-2, with D possibly matching TRBD1 (6 bases). This CDR3 is built from 14 residues. CDR1 is MGHDK and CDR2 is SYGVNS in the germline V gene. The CDR3, as DNA: TGTGCCTGCAGTGCTCCGGGACACGGATATGGCTACACCTTC. Translated, it gives CACSAPGHGYGYTF.

The chain is built from TRBV14 and TRBJ2-5; TRBD1 is a possible D gene (6 bases). V was pared by 2 bases and J by 5 bases, with 15 bases between. Germline V gene data show CDR1 as SGHDN and CDR2 as FVKESK. The CDR3 length is 15 residues. CDR3 nucleotide sequence: TGTGCCAGCAGCCAAACAGGGATCGCCGGGGAGACCCAGTACTTC. As protein: CASSQTGIAGETQYF.

This clonotype was picked up a small number of times. This chain links TRBV7-9 with TRBJ2-7; the D is unclear. The CDR3 totals 14 residues. Germline values: CDR1 SEHNR, CDR2 FQNEAQ (reference sequence). V was cut by 5 bases and J by 4 bases, with 15 bases left in between. The chain's CDR3 is CASSPRANMYEQYF. CDR3 coding DNA: TGTGCCAGCAGCCCGCGAGCCAACATGTACGAGCAGTACTTC. The variable domain in full, with the rest retrieved from reference TRBV7-9 and TRBJ2-7, is DTGVSQNPRHKITKRGQNVTFRCDPISEHNRLYWYRQTLGQGPEFLTYFQNEAQLEKSRLLSDRFSAERPKGSFSTLEIQRTEQGDSAMYLCASSPRANMYEQYFGPGTRLTVT.

With respect to this clonotype: The junction differs from germline at one of its ends, possibly a read error. The rearrangement links TRBV10-3 to TRBJ2-7; TRBD1 matches at 8 bases. Germline assignment: CDR1 ENHRY and CDR2 SYGVKD. The CDR3 length is 15 residues. The CDR3 sequence is CASSYSYRGDYEQYF. The CDR3 nucleotides are TGTGCCAGCAGTTACTCTTACAGGGGGGACTACGAGCAGTACTTC.

The gene calls are TRBV14 and TRBJ1-5; 8 bases align to TRBD1. J gave up 11 bases and V 3 bases, and 9 bases lay outside the gene matches. The germline V gene has CDR1 SGHDN and CDR2 FVKESK. This CDR3 spans 14 amino acids. The CDR3 DNA is TGTGCCAGCAGCCACCGGACAGGGTGGGAGACCCAGCATTTT. Translation: CASSHRTGWETQHF.

This clonotype came up many times. The chain couples TRBV7-2 to TRBJ2-2; perhaps TRBD2 as D (7 bases). The CDR3 has 16 residues. Germline CDR1 and CDR2: SGHTA and FQGNSA. Trimming shortened V by 5 bases and J by 5 bases, and 18 bases separated the two germline ends. CDR3 in DNA: TGTGCCAGCAGCAGATACCGGGGGGCCAAGACCGGGGAGCTGTTTTTT. Amino acid sequence: CASSRYRGAKTGELFF.

The rearrangement joins TRBV7-9 to TRBJ2-5, with 7 bases matching TRBD1. The germline V gene has CDR1 SEHNR and CDR2 FQNEAQ (reference sequence). V was clipped by 4 bases and J by 7 bases; unmatched bases: 15. This CDR3 is 16 amino acids long. The CDR3 coding sequence is TGTGCCAGCAGCTCGGCACCTACGCAGGGGGATGGGACCCAGTACTTC. The encoded protein is CASSSAPTQGDGTQYF.

Many counts were recorded for this clonotype. The chain combines TRBV12-3 or TRBV12-4 with TRBJ1-4; D is ambiguous. V lost 6 bases and J 10 bases, leaving 15 bases between the germline ends. The CDR3 has 13 residues. This CDR3 reads CASSGTLRGKLFF. Here the CDR3 DNA reads TGTGCCAGCAGCGGCACCCTCCGGGGAAAACTGTTTTTT.

The chain joins TRBV20-1 to TRBJ2-7, with 14 positions matching TRBD2. The CDR3 totals 14 residues. The germline V gene has CDR1 DFQATT and CDR2 SNEGSKA (reference sequence). The V gene end was trimmed by 5 bases and the J gene end by 2 bases; junction bases not matched to a gene: 2. The CDR3 DNA reads as TGCAGTGCTCAGACTAGCGGGGGGGCCTACGAGCAGTACTTC. It yields the protein CSAQTSGGAYEQYF.

This clonotype has only a few counts. The V call is TRBV10-3, the J call TRBJ2-1, with D maybe TRBD1 (6 bases). The CDR3 sequence is 15 residues long. V shed 10 bases and J shed 0 bases, with 16 bases lying between them. Germline lookup yields CDR1 ENHRY and CDR2 SYGVKD. The CDR3 reads CASSAGQNSYNEQFF. CDR3 nucleotide sequence: TGTGCCAGCTCCGCCGGACAGAACTCCTACAATGAGCAGTTCTTC.

This clonotype appeared many times. The chain recombines TRBV19 with TRBJ1-4; D is undetermined. The CDR3 covers 14 residues. Trimming removed 3 bases from V and 10 bases from J, with 15 bases in between. Germline CDR1 LNHDA, CDR2 SQIVND (reference sequence). CDR3: CASSISAADGKLFF. DNA of the CDR3: TGTGCCAGTAGTATCTCAGCCGCAGATGGAAAACTGTTTTTT.

This clonotype was seen ten or more times. This chain connects TRBV5-8 to TRBJ1-2; D is perhaps TRBD1 (5 bases). This CDR3 is built from 16 residues. Germline CDR1 SGHTS, CDR2 YDEGEE. V was trimmed by 1 base and J by 8 bases, leaving 21 bases between them. The CDR3 loop reads CASSLFRVGFLGGYTF. For the CDR3, the DNA is TGTGCCAGCAGCTTGTTCAGGGTCGGTTTTTTGGGGGGCTACACCTTC.

This clonotype was seen many times. V usage is TRBV12-3 or TRBV12-4 and J usage is TRBJ2-7; D gene uncertain. The CDR3 runs 12 residues. V gave up 1 base and J gave up 7 bases, with 8 bases separating them. CDR3 protein: CASSLGAWEQYF. The CDR3 region has the DNA TGTGCCAGCAGTTTAGGGGCATGGGAGCAGTACTTC.

This clonotype was observed a few times. The chain combines TRBV6-2 or TRBV6-3 with TRBJ1-5, with TRBD1 as a possible D gene (5 bases). Germline values: CDR1 MNHEY, CDR2 SVGEGT. The CDR3 contains 14 residues. V lost 4 bases to trimming and J lost 6 bases, with 13 bases between them. The CDR3 loop is CASSSGGAAQPQHF. The DNA of the CDR3 is TGTGCCAGCAGTTCCGGAGGGGCGGCTCAGCCCCAGCATTTT.

The chain joins TRBV5-1 to TRBJ2-3; 7 bases map to TRBD2. V trimming: 2 bases; J trimming: 6 bases; junction bases outside the gene matches: 6. The germline V gene encodes CDR1 SGHRS and CDR2 YFSETQ. The CDR3 totals 14 residues. This chain's CDR3 is CASSLAGLADTQYF. The CDR3 coding sequence is TGCGCCAGCAGCTTAGCGGGGCTTGCGGATACGCAGTATTTT.

This clonotype was recorded a few times. The V gene is TRBV7-9, the J gene TRBJ2-7; 8 bases map to TRBD1. The J segment lost 3 bases and the V segment lost 3 bases, leaving 10 bases of the junction unmatched. This CDR3 is 16 amino acids long. Germline loops: CDR1 SEHNR, CDR2 FQNEAQ (reference sequence). In DNA, the CDR3 is TGTGCCAGCAGCTTCCCCCAGGACAGGGCGGACTACGAGCAGTACTTC. This encodes CASSFPQDRADYEQYF.